The 22 T cell receptor beta chains in this list originate from one sample, sequenced in a study of CD8+ T cells in alopecia areata. It was cDNA, reverse transcribed from extracted RNA, that served as the sequencing template. The repertoire was sequenced with immunoSEQ multiplex PCR; TCRdb's copy has only in-frame clones and lacks some. Of about 110,000 clones listed, 59% are singletons. The specimen sequenced was CD8+ T cells sorted from blood. These receptors were collected from a human donor in good health.

This chain uses TRBV5-6 with TRBJ2-3; D is uncertain. In germline, CDR1 is SGHDT, CDR2 YYEEEE. CDR3 length: 16 amino acids. Trimming took 4 bases from V and 2 from J, leaving 17 bases between them. The CDR3: CASSPVAVSYTDTQYF. For the CDR3, the DNA is TGTGCCAGCAGCCCGGTGGCGGTGTCGTACACAGATACGCAGTATTTT.

The table lists this clone with a few counts. The rearrangement links TRBV29-1 to TRBJ2-7; TRBD1 is a possible D gene (6 bases). The CDR3 has 14 amino acids. Deletions cut 3 bases from V and 0 bases from J, with 12 bases between. CDR1 is SQVTM and CDR2 is ANQGSEA in the germline V gene. The DNA of the CDR3 is TGCAGCGTTGAGTCCGGGACATCCTCCTACGAGCAGTACTTC. Its protein product is CSVESGTSSYEQYF.

The rearrangement links TRBV27 to TRBJ2-7; tentative D call: TRBD2 (5 bases). The CDR3 length is 14 residues. Trimming shortened V by 3 bases and J by 2 bases, and 11 bases separated the two germline ends. The germline gives CDR1 MNHEY, CDR2 SMNVEV (reference sequence). The CDR3 spells CASSLKGAAYEQYF. CDR3 nucleotide sequence: TGTGCCAGCAGTTTGAAGGGAGCGGCCTACGAGCAGTACTTC.

This rearrangement joins TRBV14 to TRBJ2-7; D is undetermined. Trimming left V 2 bases short and J 7 bases short, with 12 bases between. Per the germline V gene, CDR1 is SGHDN and CDR2 is FVKESK. The CDR3 loop spans 13 amino acids. The CDR3 loop is CASSQFYSFEQYF. The CDR3 DNA sequence: TGTGCCAGCAGCCAATTTTACAGCTTTGAGCAGTACTTC.

The rearrangement uses TRBV13 and TRBJ2-7; TRBD2 aligns across 11 bases. Looked up from germline, CDR1 is PRHDT and CDR2 is FYEKMQ (reference sequence). V lost 5 bases to trimming and J lost 5 bases; unmatched junction nucleotides: 14. The CDR3 covers 17 residues. For the CDR3, the DNA is TGTGCCAGCAGCACATCCCCCCCCGGGACTAGCGGCCACGAGCAGTACTTC. Residues: CASSTSPPGTSGHEQYF.

This clone occurred a few times. A junction boundary mismatches the germline segment, possibly from a read error. The chain has TRBV13 and TRBJ2-5; 9 nucleotides agree with TRBD1. Germline CDR1 reads PRHDT; CDR2 reads FYEKMQ (reference sequence). The CDR3 is 17 residues long. The CDR3 loop is CASSQGQGMRGQETQYF. DNA for the CDR3: TGCGCCAGCAGCCAAGGACAGGGGATGCGAGGCCAAGAGACCCAGTACTTC.

This clone has only a few counts. This chain connects TRBV10-2 to TRBJ2-2; D perhaps matches TRBD1 (6 bases). V lost 6 bases and J 3 bases, leaving 14 bases between the germline ends. This CDR3 contains 15 residues. CDR1 WSHSY and CDR2 SAAADI come from the germline V gene. As DNA, the CDR3 is TGCGCCAGCAGCGAGGGGCAGGGGTACACCGGGGAGCTGTTTTTT. Amino acid sequence: CASSEGQGYTGELFF.

CDR3 nucleotides: TGTGCCAGCAGCGTAACGGGACCGACTGAAAAACTGTTTTTT. Encoded protein: CASSVTGPTEKLFF. J is TRBJ1-4 and V is TRBV6-5, with D tentatively TRBD1 (5 bases). The CDR3 sequence is 14 residues long. CDR1 and CDR2 from the germline V gene are MNHEY and SVGAGI. V lost 6 bases to trimming and J lost 7 bases, with 15 bases between them.

The chain carries TRBV5-6 and TRBJ2-1; TRBD1 matches at 9 bases. This CDR3 is 16 amino acids long. Germline CDR1 is SGHDT and CDR2 is YYEEEE. V was clipped by 4 bases and J by 2 bases; unmatched bases: 7. The CDR3 loop reads CASSPDTGGPYNEQFF. CDR3 nucleotides: TGTGCCAGCAGCCCTGACACAGGGGGCCCCTACAATGAGCAGTTCTTC.

This chain links TRBV13 with TRBJ2-3; 7 bases align to TRBD1. In germline, CDR1 is PRHDT, CDR2 FYEKMQ (reference sequence). CDR3 length: 15 residues. Unmatched junction bases numbered 9, after V lost 1 base and J lost 8 bases. The CDR3 DNA reads TGTGCCAGCAGCTTAGTAGACAGGGAAGTCGGTACGCAGTATTTT. Its protein is CASSLVDREVGTQYF.

This clone has only a few counts. The chain uses TRBV11-2 and TRBJ2-1, with unresolved D. V gave up 2 bases and J gave up 4 bases, with 18 bases separating them. Germline V gene sequence: CDR1 SGHAT, CDR2 FQNNGV. The CDR3 loop spans 17 amino acids. CDR3: CASSLSPSHAPYNEQFF. The CDR3 bases are TGTGCCAGCAGCTTATCCCCGAGCCACGCGCCGTACAATGAGCAGTTCTTC.

The chain combines TRBV13 with TRBJ2-7, with 7 nucleotides matching TRBD1. The CDR3 runs to 12 residues. Trimming took 5 bases from V and 6 from J; bases not matched to a gene: 4. Germline CDR1 is PRHDT and CDR2 is FYEKMQ (reference sequence). CDR3 DNA sequence: TGTGCCAGCAGCCACGGGACAGCCGAGCAGTACTTC. It is translated as CASSHGTAEQYF.

The J gene is TRBJ2-1, the V gene TRBV6-1; no definite D call. This CDR3 comprises 13 residues. The V gene lost 8 bases and the J gene lost 3 bases, with 11 bases spanning the gap. The germline CDR1 and CDR2 sequences are MNHNS and SASEGT. The CDR3 reads CASGFIVYNEQFF. The CDR3 DNA reads as TGTGCCAGCGGTTTTATAGTCTACAATGAGCAGTTCTTC.

The chain uses TRBV13 and TRBJ2-3; 8 nucleotides agree with TRBD2. V lost 2 bases to trimming and J lost 4 bases; unmatched junction nucleotides: 2. The CDR3 contains 14 residues. The V gene's germline CDR1 is PRHDT and CDR2 FYEKMQ (reference sequence). CDR3 nucleotides: TGTGCCAGCAGCTTACGGGGGGGTGCAGATACGCAGTATTTT. As protein: CASSLRGGADTQYF.

The rearrangement joins TRBV4-1 to TRBJ2-7, with 8 positions matching TRBD2. V dropped 3 bases and J dropped 3; count of bases not matched to a gene: 7. Germline CDR1 and CDR2: MGHRA and YSYEKL. The CDR3 extends over 15 amino acids. The CDR3 here is CASSHSSGPNYEQYF. The DNA of the CDR3 is TGCGCCAGCAGCCACTCTAGCGGGCCCAACTACGAGCAGTACTTC.

The sample holds a few counts of this clone. The chain carries TRBV19 and TRBJ2-6; the D gene is possibly TRBD2 (6 bases). With 3 bases removed from V and 0 bases from J, the gap between germline ends came to 15 bases. The CDR3 totals 18 residues. Germline CDR1 is LNHDA and CDR2 is SQIVND (reference sequence). The CDR3 nucleotides are TGTGCCAGTAGTATTGGTCGGGGGTCCCTCTCTGGGGCCAACGTCCTGACTTTC. This translates into CASSIGRGSLSGANVLTF.

This clone occurred a few times. This CDR3 reads CSVQSDKSYEQYF. The CDR3 DNA sequence: TGCAGCGTCCAATCGGACAAGAGCTACGAGCAGTACTTC. The V and J genes are TRBV29-1 and TRBJ2-7; the D gene is possibly TRBD1 (5 bases). This CDR3 region has 13 residues. CDR1 and CDR2 from the germline V gene are SQVTM and ANQGSEA. The V and J ends lost 6 bases and 3 bases respectively, with 15 bases between them.

The genes are TRBV7-9 and TRBJ2-1, with D maybe TRBD1 (5 bases). The V gene's germline CDR1 is SEHNR and CDR2 FQNEAQ (reference sequence). The CDR3 is made up of 14 amino acids. Trimming took off 1 base at V and 12 bases at J, with 16 bases between the two ends. The CDR3 sequence: CASSLEGGANPQFF. DNA for the CDR3: TGTGCCAGCAGCTTAGAGGGTGGGGCTAACCCGCAGTTCTTC.

The chain carries TRBV20-1 and TRBJ2-5; D is possibly TRBD1 or TRBD2 (5 bases each). The V end was cut by 6 bases, the J end by 5 bases, with 10 bases between. Germline CDR1 is DFQATT and CDR2 is SNEGSKA (reference sequence). This CDR3 has 11 residues. The CDR3 is CSAWGMETQYF. Written as DNA, the CDR3 is TGCAGTGCGTGGGGGATGGAGACCCAGTACTTC.

V usage is TRBV5-6 and J usage is TRBJ1-6, with 7 bases lining up with TRBD1. J was trimmed by 13 bases and V by 5 bases; bases with no gene match: 15. Germline V lookup: CDR1 SGHDT, CDR2 YYEEEE. The CDR3 is made up of 15 amino acids. CDR3 in DNA: TGTGCCAGCAGTTTTTGGACAGGCCTATTATTCCCCCTCCACTTT. As protein: CASSFWTGLLFPLHF.

This chain joins TRBV7-8 and TRBJ1-1; 7 bases fit TRBD1. This CDR3 has 12 amino acids. V was clipped by 6 bases and J by 9 bases; unmatched bases: 7. CDR1 is SGHVS and CDR2 is FQNEAQ in the germline V gene. The CDR3 DNA sequence: TGTGCCAGCAGACATCGGGACAGACAAGCTTTCTTT. Encoded protein: CASRHRDRQAFF.

The rearrangement uses TRBV23-1 and TRBJ2-1; TRBD1 matches at 8 bases. TRBV23-1 belongs to the ORF category, with a function that is uncertain. This CDR3 has 16 amino acids. V was clipped by 4 bases and J by 7 bases; unmatched bases: 12. The CDR3 coding sequence is TGCGCCAGCAGTCTCCTCGACAGGGGACCATTGAATGAGCAGTTCTTC. This codes for CASSLLDRGPLNEQFF.